This entry features one T cell receptor beta chain sequence. Its antigen is unidentified. The V gene's germline CDR1 is SGHRS and CDR2 YFSETQ. Trimming cost V 5 bases and J 2 bases; bases outside gene matches: 7. The CDR3 extends over 15 amino acids. This sample was taken from a study of shared clonotypes between healthy human individuals. Study-level points and caveats: The authors expected sequencing depth to affect clonotype sharing among donors. Memory subsets had estimated richness that was generally smaller than that of naive subsets.

The data were produced by immunoSEQ multiplex PCR, yet TCRdb's version contains in-frame clones alone and is incomplete. The sample has roughly 1 million clones, under 80% seen once. Material for sequencing was memory CD4+ T cells sorted from blood. Regarding subset: CD45RA-negative fraction. This chain links TRBV5-1 with TRBJ2-1; TRBD1 matches at 7 bases. This TCR derives from a man between 18 and 35 years old in good health. CDR3 amino acids: CASSPGTAPYNEQFF. The CDR3 DNA is TGCGCCAGCAGTCCCGGGACAGCCCCCTACAATGAGCAGTTCTTC.